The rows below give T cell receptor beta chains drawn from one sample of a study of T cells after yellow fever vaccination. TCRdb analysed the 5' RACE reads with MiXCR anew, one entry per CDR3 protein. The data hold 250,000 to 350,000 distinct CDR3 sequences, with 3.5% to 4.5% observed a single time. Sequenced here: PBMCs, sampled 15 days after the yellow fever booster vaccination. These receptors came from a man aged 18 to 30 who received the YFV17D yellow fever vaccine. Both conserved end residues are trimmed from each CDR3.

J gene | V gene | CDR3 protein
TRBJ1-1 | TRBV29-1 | SVGGQSDTEAF
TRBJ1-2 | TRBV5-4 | ASSFGGSGYT
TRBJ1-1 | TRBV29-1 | SVDVRNTEAF
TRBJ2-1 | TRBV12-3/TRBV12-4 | ASSTRQPSFGEQF
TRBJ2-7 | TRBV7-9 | ASSPTTGTGRYEQY
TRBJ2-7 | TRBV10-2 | ASSDRGGYEQY
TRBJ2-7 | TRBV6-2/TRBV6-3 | ASSSSGGNSYEQY
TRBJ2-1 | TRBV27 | ASSPSTERGEQF
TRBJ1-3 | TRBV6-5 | ASSSHLPTGFSGNTIY
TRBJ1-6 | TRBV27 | ASSPPGMGNSPLH
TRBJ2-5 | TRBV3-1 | ASSQNPWRVQETQY
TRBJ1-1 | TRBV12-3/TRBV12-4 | ASSLQAGGITEAF
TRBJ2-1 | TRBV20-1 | SASPPGGDNEQF
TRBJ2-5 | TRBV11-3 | ASSLTSTETQY
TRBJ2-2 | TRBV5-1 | ASSSVWGLNTGELF
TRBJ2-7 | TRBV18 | ASSPSQGFLQSH
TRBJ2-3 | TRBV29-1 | SAEQGTDTQY
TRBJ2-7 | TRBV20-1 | SAETRASDDEQY
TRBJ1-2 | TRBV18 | ASSQTIREAEVYGYT
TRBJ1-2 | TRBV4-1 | ASSQDPWPGQGSSGYT
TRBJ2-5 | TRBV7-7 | ASSSAGTSTQTQY
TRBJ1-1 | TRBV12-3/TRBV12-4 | ASSFWGSNTEAF
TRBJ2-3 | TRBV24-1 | ATSDLQGQESTDTQY
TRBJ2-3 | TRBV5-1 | ASNRLGTDTQY
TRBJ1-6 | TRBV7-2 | ASSPHGATPLH
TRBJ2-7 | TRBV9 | ASSVAGAENYEQY
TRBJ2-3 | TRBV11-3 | ASSNVDGTQY
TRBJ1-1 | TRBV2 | ASSHPYFRRGEAF
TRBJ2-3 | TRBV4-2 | ASSQDNLADTQY
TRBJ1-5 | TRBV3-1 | ASSPSQGIQPQH
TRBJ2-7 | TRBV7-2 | ASSFDPQGSYEQY
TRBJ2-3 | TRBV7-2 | ASSYRGRGTDTQY
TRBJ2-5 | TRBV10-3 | AISVRDNQETQY
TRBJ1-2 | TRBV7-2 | ASSQGQGIGGYT
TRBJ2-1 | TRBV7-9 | ASSLGRTGPHNEQF
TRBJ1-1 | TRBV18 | ASSPQQGAAF
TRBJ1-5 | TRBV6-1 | ASSDWQGSNQPQH
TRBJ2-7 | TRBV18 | ASSSGTGGAYEQY
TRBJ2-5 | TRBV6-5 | ASSSAGGPETQY
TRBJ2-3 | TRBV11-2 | ASSQTQSGSTDTQY
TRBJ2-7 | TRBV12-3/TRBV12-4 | ASSFRVQSYEQY
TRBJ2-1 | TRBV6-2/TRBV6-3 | ASSPLRQQGHEQF
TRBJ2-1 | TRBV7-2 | ASSLEANLYNEQF
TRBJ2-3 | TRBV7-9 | ASSSARQGGDTQY
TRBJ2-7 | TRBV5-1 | ASSLKDGYEQY
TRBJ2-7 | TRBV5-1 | ASSLSGTYEQY
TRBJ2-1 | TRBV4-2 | ASSQDKRLGYYNEQF